The 30 T cell receptor beta chains below all came from one sample that was sequenced in a study of T cells in Graves' hyperthyroidism and ophthalmopathy. From RNA transcripts, TCR beta CDR3 regions were amplified. The HTBI primer set drove a first-round RT-PCR of the TCR CDR3. TCRdb re-derived calls from the multiplex PCR reads in MiXCR, one entry per CDR3 protein. The sample lists about 380,000 distinct CDR3 sequences; about 18% were seen once. The material sequenced was blood. Receptors were obtained from a man between 18 and 35 years old with Graves' ophthalmopathy.

This clonotype was seen many times. The V gene is TRBV12-3 or TRBV12-4, the J gene TRBJ1-2; D gene unclear. CDR3 size: 14 residues. The germline V and J ends were trimmed by 1 base and 6 bases, with 12 bases remaining between them. The CDR3 DNA reads TGTGCCAGCAGTTTAGGTCGGGGAGGCAATGGCTACACCTTC. Residues: CASSLGRGGNGYTF.

This clonotype has at least ten counts. The chain employs TRBV20-1 and TRBJ1-5, with a weak D call TRBD1 (5 bases). Between the trimmed V and J ends, which lost 1 base and 2 bases, there was a span of 9 bases. Germline V gives CDR1 DFQATT, CDR2 SNEGSKA (reference sequence). This CDR3 region has 14 residues. The CDR3 region has the DNA TGCAGTGCTAGAGTGCAGGGCGGCAATCAGCCCCAGCATTTT. Its translation: CSARVQGGNQPQHF.

The chain uses TRBV24-1 and TRBJ1-4, with a possible D match to TRBD1 (5 bases). There are 14 residues in the CDR3. Germline V gene data show CDR1 as KGHDR and CDR2 as SFDVKD. V was clipped by 5 bases and J by 6 bases, with 12 bases between them. The CDR3 coding sequence is TGTGCCACCAGTGCCCCTGGGGGTGATGAAAAACTGTTTTTT. It is translated as CATSAPGGDEKLFF.

The chain has TRBV6-7 and TRBJ2-7; D possibly corresponds to TRBD2 (6 bases). TRBV6-7 is treated as an ORF (open reading frame) with a function not yet certain. Trimming pared 1 base from V and 2 bases from J, leaving 15 bases between. CDR3 length equals 16 residues. DNA for the CDR3: TGTGCCAGCAGTTACTGGAGGGTCCCCCAAACCTACGAGCAGTACTTC. This sequence encodes CASSYWRVPQTYEQYF.

The chain uses TRBV29-1 and TRBJ2-2, with D tentatively TRBD1 (6 bases). CDR3 length: 14 residues. Germline V gives CDR1 SQVTM, CDR2 ANQGSEA. V gave up 3 bases and J gave up 3 bases, with 11 bases separating them. CDR3 coding DNA: TGCAGCGTTGAGCGACAGGAACACACCGGGGAGCTGTTTTTT. Translating gives CSVERQEHTGELFF.

This clonotype has a handful of counts. The chain couples TRBV2 to TRBJ2-7; TRBD2 matches at 7 bases. The CDR3 covers 14 residues. J lost 2 bases, V lost 8 bases, and 9 bases had no gene match. CDR1 and CDR2 (germline): SNHLY, FYNNEI. The chain's CDR3 is CASLGGELAYEQYF. The CDR3, as DNA: TGTGCCAGCCTGGGGGGGGAGCTTGCCTACGAGCAGTACTTC.

This clonotype occurred many times. V is TRBV7-9 and J is TRBJ2-7; D possibly corresponds to TRBD2 (5 bases). The germline V gene has CDR1 SEHNR and CDR2 FQNEAQ (reference sequence). V lost 1 base to trimming and J lost 4 bases, with 14 bases between them. The CDR3 extends over 15 amino acids. The CDR3 protein is CASSLGGLPDYEQYF. CDR3 coding DNA: TGTGCCAGCAGCTTAGGAGGGCTACCCGATTACGAGCAGTACTTC.

Ten or more counts support this clonotype. The V and J genes are TRBV5-5 and TRBJ2-5; D is ambiguous. Germline V CDR1 and CDR2: SGHKS, YYEKEE (reference sequence). This CDR3 has 13 amino acids. Deletions cut 4 bases from V and 2 bases from J, with 9 bases between. The CDR3 DNA follows: TGTGCCAGCAGCGCTGTCCTGCAAGAGACCCAGTACTTC. This encodes CASSAVLQETQYF.

This clonotype was observed many times. The chain links TRBV3-1 to TRBJ1-1; 8 bases align to TRBD1. CDR3 size: 15 residues. In germline, CDR1 is LGHDT, CDR2 YNNKEL (reference sequence). V lost 5 bases to trimming and J lost 0 bases; unmatched junction nucleotides: 5. The CDR3 nucleotides read TGTGCCAGCAGCAATCGACAGGGGCTGAACACTGAAGCTTTCTTT. Its translation is CASSNRQGLNTEAFF.

This clonotype was seen repeatedly, ten times or more. The V call is TRBV20-1, the J call TRBJ1-2; D is perhaps TRBD1 (5 bases). Germline V gene lookup returns CDR1 DFQATT and CDR2 SNEGSKA (reference sequence). V was pared by 3 bases and J by 0 bases, with 11 bases between. The CDR3 totals 14 residues. CDR3: CSASAGGANYGYTF. The CDR3 bases are TGCAGTGCTAGCGCAGGAGGGGCTAACTATGGCTACACCTTC.

About this clonotype: A much larger clonotype is one base distant, so this may be a read error. As the CDR3 is not closed by the conserved phenylalanine or tryptophan, this likely results from a read error. V is TRBV2 and J is TRBJ2-1; possibly TRBD2 for D (5 bases). Germline CDR1 is SNHLY and CDR2 is FYNNEI. V gave up 6 bases and J gave up 0 bases, with 6 bases separating them. There are 13 residues in the CDR3. CDR3 sequence: CASREASYNEQFL. The CDR3 DNA reads as TGTGCCAGCAGGGAGGCCTCCTACAATGAGCAGTTCCTC.

The rearrangement joins TRBV7-8 to TRBJ1-2; 10 nucleotides line up with TRBD1. The CDR3 is 15 amino acids. Germline V gene lookup returns CDR1 SGHVS and CDR2 FQNEAQ. V was pared by 3 bases and J by 5 bases, with 6 bases of the junction left unmatched. The CDR3: CASSLATGGAYGYTF. CDR3 sequence (DNA): TGTGCCAGCAGCTTGGCGACAGGGGGCGCGTATGGCTACACCTTC.

The rearrangement joins TRBV10-3 to TRBJ1-2, with TRBD1 as a possible D gene (6 bases). Germline CDR1 and CDR2: ENHRY and SYGVKD. The CDR3 contains 13 residues. Trimming took 8 bases from V and 4 from J, leaving 14 bases between them. DNA for the CDR3: TGTGCCATCTGGGACGGGGGCGGCTATGGCTACACCTTC. Its translation: CAIWDGGGYGYTF.

This clonotype was observed at least ten times. The V and J genes are TRBV2 and TRBJ2-1, with a tentative D call TRBD2 (6 bases). CDR3 length: 14 amino acids. From germline, CDR1 is SNHLY and CDR2 FYNNEI. The germline V and J ends were trimmed by 6 bases and 3 bases, with 12 bases remaining between them. In nucleotides, the CDR3 is TGTGCCAGCAGCCCTTTGGGAGGCTACAATGAGCAGTTCTTC. This encodes CASSPLGGYNEQFF. The full variable domain, with the rest looked up from reference TRBV2 and TRBJ2-1, is EPEVTQTPSHQVTQMGQEVILRCVPISNHLYFYWYRQILGQKVEFLVSFYNNEISEKSEIFDDQFSVERPDGSNFTLKIRSTKLEDSAMYFCASSPLGGYNEQFFGPGTRLTVL.

This clonotype showed up many times. The rearrangement links TRBV12-3 or TRBV12-4 to TRBJ1-6; tentatively, D is TRBD1 (5 bases). V was shortened by 3 bases and J by 10 bases, with 13 bases between the two germline ends. The CDR3 has 14 amino acids. The CDR3 DNA is TGTGCCAGCAGTTTGGGGAGGGGCGGCTCACCCCTCCACTTT. Protein sequence: CASSLGRGGSPLHF.

The chain joins TRBV28 to TRBJ2-5; D possibly uses TRBD1 or TRBD2 (6 bases each). The CDR3 is 13 amino acids. Germline-derived CDR1 and CDR2 are MDHEN and SYDVKM. Trimming stripped 11 bases from V and 4 bases from J, with 17 bases between. CDR3 bases: TGTGCCTATGGGGGCGGGGTAGGAGAGACCCAGTACTTC. This codes for CAYGGGVGETQYF. The whole variable domain, remainder taken from reference TRBV28 and TRBJ2-5, is DVKVTQSSRYLVKRTGEKVFLECVQDMDHENMFWYRQDPGLGLRLIYFSYDVKMKEKGDIPEGYSVSREKKERFSLILESASTNQTSMYLCAYGGGVGETQYFGPGTRLLVL.

The chain links TRBV2 to TRBJ2-1, with TRBD2 identical over 9 bases. The CDR3 consists of 18 residues. Germline CDR1 is SNHLY and CDR2 is FYNNEI. J gave up 1 base and V 6 bases, and 13 bases lay outside the gene matches. The CDR3 loop is CASRRSGSSLLSYNEQFF. Written as DNA, the CDR3 is TGTGCCAGCAGACGTAGCGGGAGTTCCCTATTATCCTACAATGAGCAGTTCTTC.

The sample holds many counts of this clonotype. The chain carries TRBV11-2 and TRBJ2-1; D not resolved. Germline CDR1 reads SGHAT; CDR2 reads FQNNGV. The CDR3 has 16 residues. Deletions cut 1 base from V and 1 base from J, with 11 bases between. CDR3 bases: TGTGCCAGCAGCTTAGGGGTGCGAGGTTCCTACAATGAGCAGTTCTTC. It is translated as CASSLGVRGSYNEQFF.

This clonotype was counted a few times. The chain has TRBV27 and TRBJ1-2; TRBD1 aligns across 9 bases. Trimming at V came to 0 bases and at J to 12 bases, leaving 5 bases not matched to a gene. Per germline, CDR1 MNHEY and CDR2 SMNVEV (reference sequence). The CDR3 sequence is 13 residues long. This CDR3 reads CASSLSPDRGNTF. DNA of the CDR3: TGTGCCAGCAGTTTATCCCCAGACAGGGGGAACACCTTC.

This chain connects TRBV20-1 to TRBJ1-1; D is undetermined. Trimming shortened V by 6 bases and J by 3 bases, and 8 bases separated the two germline ends. The germline V gene encodes CDR1 DFQATT and CDR2 SNEGSKA (reference sequence). The CDR3 spans 11 residues. This chain's CDR3 is CSAERDTEAFF. The CDR3 DNA reads as TGCAGTGCCGAACGTGACACTGAAGCTTTCTTT.

The table lists this clonotype with a few counts. The V and J genes are TRBV7-8 and TRBJ2-7, with TRBD2 matching 9 bases. J was trimmed by 1 base and V by 1 base; bases with no gene match: 2. The V gene's germline CDR1 is SGHVS and CDR2 FQNEAQ. The CDR3 sequence is 15 residues long. The CDR3 sequence is CASSLGLAASYEQYF. The CDR3 DNA follows: TGTGCCAGCAGCTTAGGACTAGCGGCATCCTACGAGCAGTACTTC. The whole variable domain, remainder taken from reference TRBV7-8 and TRBJ2-7, is GAGVSQSPRYKVAKRGQDVALRCDPISGHVSLFWYQQALGQGPEFLTYFQNEAQLDKSGLPSDRFFAERPEGSVSTLKIQRTQQEDSAVYLCASSLGLAASYEQYFGPGTRLTVT.

This chain uses TRBV20-1 with TRBJ2-7, with TRBD2 matching over 9 bases. V trimming: 0 bases; J trimming: 6 bases; junction bases outside the gene matches: 6. Germline V gives CDR1 DFQATT, CDR2 SNEGSKA (reference sequence). The CDR3 runs to 14 residues. CDR3 nucleotide sequence: TGCAGTGCTAGAGATGGCGGGAGGGCGGGCGAGCAGTACTTC. Translating it yields CSARDGGRAGEQYF.

This clonotype was detected a few times. The chain uses TRBV9 and TRBJ2-5; 14 bases line up with TRBD2. CDR1 and CDR2 from the germline V gene are SGDLS and YYNGEE. After removal of 2 bases from V and 2 bases from J, the junction contained 2 bases not matched to a gene. This CDR3 region has 16 residues. The CDR3 loop reads CASSVGTSGGQETQYF. The CDR3 region has the DNA TGTGCCAGCAGCGTTGGGACTAGCGGGGGACAAGAGACCCAGTACTTC.

This chain connects TRBV24-1 to TRBJ2-1; 8 bases agree with TRBD1. V gave up 6 bases and J gave up 4 bases; unmatched junction bases: 4. CDR1 and CDR2 from the germline V gene are KGHDR and SFDVKD. The CDR3 has 14 residues. CDR3: CATSWTGLYNEQFF. The DNA for the CDR3 is TGTGCCACCAGTTGGACAGGGCTATACAATGAGCAGTTCTTC.

The sample holds many counts of this clonotype. The chain recombines TRBV12-3 or TRBV12-4 with TRBJ2-7, with D perhaps matching TRBD1 or TRBD2 (5 bases each). This CDR3 comprises 14 residues. Trimming removed 6 bases from V and 1 base from J, with 13 bases in between. This chain's CDR3 is CASRREGASYEQYF. CDR3 nucleotide sequence: TGTGCCAGCAGACGGGAAGGGGCTTCCTACGAGCAGTACTTC.

For this clonotype: Possible read error: a much larger clone is one base away. CDR3 sequence reads: CASSDSAVNTEAFF. The CDR3 DNA follows: TGTGCCAGCAGTGATTCGGCGGTCAACACTGAAGCTTTCTTT. The chain combines TRBV6-1 with TRBJ1-1; D is unresolved. V dropped 3 bases and J dropped 2 bases, with 10 bases sitting between them. Germline-derived CDR1 and CDR2 are MNHNS and SASEGT. This CDR3 has 14 amino acids.

This clonotype was counted ten times or more. The rearrangement links TRBV3-1 to TRBJ1-3; no clear D. The V end was cut by 4 bases, the J end by 0 bases, with 4 bases between. Germline V gives CDR1 LGHDT, CDR2 YNNKEL (reference sequence). The CDR3 runs 13 residues. CDR3 in amino acids: CASSPYSGNTIYF. For the CDR3, the DNA is TGTGCCAGCAGCCCGTACTCTGGAAACACCATATATTTT.

This rearrangement joins TRBV12-3 or TRBV12-4 to TRBJ2-1, with 11 bases that match TRBD1. The CDR3 is 15 residues long. Trimming at V came to 3 bases and at J to 6 bases, leaving 4 bases not matched to a gene. CDR3 DNA sequence: TGTGCCAGCAGTTTTAGGACAGGGGGCTTCAATGAGCAGTTCTTC. Its translation is CASSFRTGGFNEQFF.

This clonotype was seen ten or more times. J is TRBJ1-1 and V is TRBV7-8; D is undetermined. Between the trimmed V and J ends, which lost 5 bases and 10 bases, there was a span of 11 bases. This CDR3 comprises 11 residues. Germline V gene data show CDR1 as SGHVS and CDR2 as FQNEAQ. CDR3 in amino acids: CASSPGGRAFF. The CDR3 DNA sequence: TGTGCCAGCAGCCCCGGTGGTCGAGCTTTCTTT.

This clonotype was counted ten times or more. CDR3: CSASLAGALGTDTQYF. In DNA, the CDR3 is TGCAGTGCTAGTTTAGCGGGGGCACTTGGCACAGATACGCAGTATTTT. The gene calls are TRBV20-1 and TRBJ2-3, with 9 bases aligning to TRBD2. The CDR3 has 16 amino acids. Germline V lookup: CDR1 DFQATT, CDR2 SNEGSKA (reference sequence). V lost 3 bases and J lost 1; bases outside the gene matches: 8.